This T cell receptor beta chain was captured in a study of spatial heterogeneity in lung cancer. The overall study: Follow-up PBMC samples were sequenced when available, at a median of approximately two years after resection.

This CDR3 has 14 amino acids. The germline CDR1 and CDR2 sequences are MDHEN and SYDVKM. V lost 5 bases, J lost 2 bases, and 11 bases lay in between. This clonotype has only one observation. This beta chain slipped into a library made for alpha chains as a stray read, so its size is not meaningful. TCRdb fed the 5' RACE reads into MiXCR, producing one record per CDR3 protein. The data contain around 3,000 distinct CDR3 sequences, 45% to 70% of them singletons. Described time point: blood at routine non-recurrence follow-up after resection. Material for sequencing was whole RNA from tumor, nontumor lung or frozen PBMC, left unsorted.

The sequence was obtained from a male donor with early-stage non-small cell lung cancer. The J gene is TRBJ2-3, the V gene TRBV28, with D perhaps TRBD2 (6 bases). Sequencing was performed on PBMCs, taken at follow-up. The CDR3 DNA is TGTGCCAGCAGTCTCGGGACTGACACAGATACGCAGTATTTT. It translates to CASSLGTDTDTQYF.